This T cell receptor (beta chain) appears in the sequencing data of a study of blood T cell repertoires in COVID-19. The overall study: There were acute and convalescent COVID-19 samples, and they came from the United States, Italy and Spain.

Trimming took 5 bases from V and 8 from J; bases not matched to a gene: 6. Germline V CDR1 and CDR2: KGHDR, SFDVKD. CDR3 length equals 15 residues. How the authors handled the data: Estimates of nucleated cell counts were drawn from the amplification of reference gene primers. Repertoires were generated with immunoSEQ multiplex PCR, while TCRdb's copy carries only in-frame clones and drops some. The V and J calls and clone size come from that table; D and trimming were worked out from the DNA. The sample lists about 70,000 clones, around 83% occurring once. The sequence was obtained from a woman over 75 with active or convalescent COVID-19. V and J are TRBV24-1 and TRBJ1-4; TRBD1 agrees at 11 bases. The sequenced sample consisted of peripheral blood. The CDR3 spells CATSGPDRGHEKLFF. The DNA for the CDR3 is TGTGCCACCAGTGGTCCGGACAGGGGGCACGAAAAACTGTTTTTT.